This T cell receptor (beta chain) was observed in a study of T cell responses to AZD1222 COVID-19 vaccine. General study points: Baseline serostatus was positive in only a handful of AZD1222 recipients. At 160-218 and 743-854, vaccine-associated CD4 TCRs were dominant, and they spanned spike. Spike-specific TCR repertoires showed rising breadth and depth after two AZD1222 doses.

The CDR3 runs 12 residues. Between the trimmed V and J ends, which lost 5 bases and 5 bases, there was a span of 9 bases. The germline V gene encodes CDR1 SGHVS and CDR2 FNYEAQ. The protocol was immunoSEQ multiplex PCR, while the TCRdb copy is restricted to in-frame clones and leaves out a portion. The table has 140,000 to 150,000 clones, roughly 92% seen once; the top ten hold roughly 3.7%. On this clone: Its antigen is not known.

This clonotype was sampled from an adult in good health. The sample consisted of peripheral blood, taken on day 0 of AZD1222 vaccination. V is TRBV7-6 and J is TRBJ1-1; D perhaps matches TRBD1 (5 bases). The CDR3 nucleotides read TGTGCCAGCAGCCCGGACATAACTGAAGCTTTCTTT. Its protein is CASSPDITEAFF.